What follows describes a single T cell receptor beta chain. Germline V gene lookup returns CDR1 LNHDA and CDR2 SQIVND (reference sequence). The V and J ends lost 4 bases and 2 bases, in that order; junction bases with no gene match: 4. CDR3 size: 15 residues. This specimen belongs to a study of blood T cell repertoires in COVID-19. Here immunoSEQ multiplex PCR was the method, and the copy in TCRdb shows in-frame clones only, minus some. The table lists approximately 260,000 clones, nearly 90% of them singletons. The source is a woman aged 55 to 70 with COVID-19, enrolled during active disease. The genes are TRBV19 and TRBJ2-1; 8 bases are a match to TRBD1. The sequenced material came from peripheral blood. The CDR3 loop reads CASSRQGATYNEQFF. As DNA, the CDR3 is TGTGCCAGTAGTAGGCAGGGGGCTACCTACAATGAGCAGTTCTTC. Supplemented by reference TRBV19 and TRBJ2-1, the full variable domain reads DGGITQSPKYLFRKEGQNVTLSCEQNLNHDAMYWYRQDPGQGLRLIYYSQIVNDFQKGDIAEGYSVSREKKESFPLTVTSAQKNPTAFYLCASSRQGATYNEQFFGPGTRLTVL.